This T cell receptor beta chain was sequenced in a study of OX40 agonist ivuxolimab in advanced cancers. Study-wide results and caveats: Partial responders dosed at 0.1-3.0 mg/kg displayed clonal expansion ranking among the lowest.

Measured with immunoSEQ multiplex PCR; TCRdb has only the in-frame clones, and not every one. The data show approximately 45,000 clones, less than 85% seen once. CDR1 and CDR2 from the germline V gene are MNHEY and SMNVEV (reference sequence). Trimming removed 5 bases at V and 4 bases at J, with 13 bases between. The CDR3 loop spans 14 amino acids. With respect to this clone: What it recognizes is unknown.

The material was CD4+ or CD8+ T cells sorted from blood, obtained in a trial of the OX40 agonist ivuxolimab. The TCR originated in an adult with an advanced solid tumor such as melanoma, head and neck, liver or kidney cancer. V is TRBV27 and J is TRBJ2-3; D is ambiguous. The CDR3 protein is CASSRNSSPDTQYF. The CDR3, as DNA: TGTGCCAGCAGTCGAAACTCCTCCCCAGATACGCAGTATTTT.